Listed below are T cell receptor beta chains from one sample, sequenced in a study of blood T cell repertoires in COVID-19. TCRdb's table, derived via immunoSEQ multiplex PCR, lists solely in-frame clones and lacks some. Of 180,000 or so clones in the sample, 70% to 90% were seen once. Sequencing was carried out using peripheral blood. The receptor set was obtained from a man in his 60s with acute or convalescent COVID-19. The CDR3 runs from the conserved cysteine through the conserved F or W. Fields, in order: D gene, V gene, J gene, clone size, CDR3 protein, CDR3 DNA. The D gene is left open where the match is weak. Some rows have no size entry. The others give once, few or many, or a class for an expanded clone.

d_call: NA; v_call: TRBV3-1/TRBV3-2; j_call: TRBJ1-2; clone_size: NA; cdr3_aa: CASRPGALYGYTF; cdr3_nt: TGTGCCAGCCGTCCTGGAGCGCTCTATGGCTACACCTTC
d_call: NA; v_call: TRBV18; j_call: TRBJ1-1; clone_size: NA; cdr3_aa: CASSPQTGNTEAFF; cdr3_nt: TGTGCCAGCTCACCACAAACAGGGAACACTGAAGCTTTCTTT
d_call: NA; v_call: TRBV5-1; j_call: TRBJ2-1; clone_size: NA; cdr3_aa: CASSPERTSSYNEQFF; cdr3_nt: TGCGCCAGCAGCCCGGAGCGGACGAGCTCCTACAATGAGCAGTTCTTC
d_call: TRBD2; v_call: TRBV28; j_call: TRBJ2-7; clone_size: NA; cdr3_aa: CASSLPAGRREQYF; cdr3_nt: TGTGCCAGCAGTTTACCAGCGGGAAGAAGAGAGCAGTACTTC
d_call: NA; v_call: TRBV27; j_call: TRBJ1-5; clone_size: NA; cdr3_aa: CASSPLGGRGRQPQHF; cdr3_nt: TGTGCCAGCAGTCCGTTGGGGGGGCGCGGGAGGCAGCCCCAGCATTTT
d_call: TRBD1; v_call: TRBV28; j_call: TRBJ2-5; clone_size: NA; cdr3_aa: CASSITAKGATQYF; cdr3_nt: TGTGCCAGCAGTATCACCGCAAAGGGGGCGACCCAGTACTTC
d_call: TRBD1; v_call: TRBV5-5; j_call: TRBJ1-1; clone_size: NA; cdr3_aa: CASSLAPGQGVQAFF; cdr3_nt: TGTGCCAGCAGCCTGGCCCCGGGACAGGGGGTTCAAGCTTTCTTT
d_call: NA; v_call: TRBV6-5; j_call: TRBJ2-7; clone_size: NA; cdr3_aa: CASSYSSAATYEQYF; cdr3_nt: TGTGCCAGCAGTTACTCCTCAGCGGCGACCTACGAGCAGTACTTC
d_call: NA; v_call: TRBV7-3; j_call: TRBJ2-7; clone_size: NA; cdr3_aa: CASSSGHLGTYEQYF; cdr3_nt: TGTGCCAGCAGCTCGGGACATCTCGGGACCTACGAGCAGTACTTC
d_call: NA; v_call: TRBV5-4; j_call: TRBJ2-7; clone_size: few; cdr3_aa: CASSLEPSRTSYEQYF; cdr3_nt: TGTGCCAGCAGCTTGGAGCCCAGCAGGACATCCTACGAGCAGTACTTC
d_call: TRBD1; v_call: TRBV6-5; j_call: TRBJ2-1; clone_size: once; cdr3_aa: CASRPGRQGYNEQFF; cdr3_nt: TGTGCCAGCAGGCCGGGCAGACAGGGATACAATGAGCAGTTCTTC
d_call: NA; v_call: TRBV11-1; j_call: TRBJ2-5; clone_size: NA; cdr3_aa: CASSFGSQETQYF; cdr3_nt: TGTGCCAGCAGCTTTGGCAGTCAAGAGACCCAGTACTTC
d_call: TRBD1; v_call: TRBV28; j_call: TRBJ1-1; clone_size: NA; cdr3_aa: CASSLTGGGEAFF; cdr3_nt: TGTGCCAGCAGTTTAACAGGGGGGGGTGAAGCTTTCTTT
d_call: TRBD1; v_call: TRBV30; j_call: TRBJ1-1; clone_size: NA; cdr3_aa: CASNRGARSTEAFF; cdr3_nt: TGTGCCTCAAACAGGGGAGCGCGTAGCACTGAAGCTTTCTTT
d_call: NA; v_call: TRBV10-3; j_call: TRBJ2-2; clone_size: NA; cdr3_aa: CAISQTGELFF; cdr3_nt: TGTGCCATCAGTCAGACCGGGGAGCTGTTTTTT
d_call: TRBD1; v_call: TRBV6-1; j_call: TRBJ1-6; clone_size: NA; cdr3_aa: CASSDGTGGFRALHF; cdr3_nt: TGTGCCAGCAGTGACGGGACAGGGGGCTTTAGGGCCCTCCACTTT
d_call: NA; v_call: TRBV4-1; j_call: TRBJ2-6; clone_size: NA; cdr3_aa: CASSQGSSGANVLTF; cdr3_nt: TGCGCCAGCAGCCAAGGGAGCTCTGGGGCCAACGTCCTGACTTTC
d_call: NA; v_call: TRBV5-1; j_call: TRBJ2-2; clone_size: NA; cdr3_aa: CASSFRVTGELFF; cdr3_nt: TGCGCCAGCAGCTTCAGGGTCACCGGGGAGCTGTTTTTT
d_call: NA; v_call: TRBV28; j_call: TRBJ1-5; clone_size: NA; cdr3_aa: CASSRRTAMHQPQHF; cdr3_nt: TGTGCCAGCAGCAGGAGGACAGCGATGCATCAGCCCCAGCATTTT
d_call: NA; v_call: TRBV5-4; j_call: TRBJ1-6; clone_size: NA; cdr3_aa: CASFRQGSNSPLHF; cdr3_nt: TGTGCCAGCTTCCGGCAGGGTAGTAATTCACCCCTCCACTTT
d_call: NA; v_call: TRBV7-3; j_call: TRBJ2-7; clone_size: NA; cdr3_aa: CASSVKQGLGTYEQYF; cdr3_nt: TGTGCCAGCAGCGTCAAGCAGGGGCTGGGGACCTACGAGCAGTACTTC
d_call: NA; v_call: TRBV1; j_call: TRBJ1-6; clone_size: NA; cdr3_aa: CTSSQDSDRVNSPLHF; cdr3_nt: TGCACCAGCAGCCAAGATTCGGACAGAGTAAATTCACCCCTCCACTTT
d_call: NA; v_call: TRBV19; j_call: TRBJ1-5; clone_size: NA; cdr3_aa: CASRKEDSVYSNQPQHF; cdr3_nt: TGTGCCAGTAGAAAGGAGGACAGCGTCTATAGCAATCAGCCCCAGCATTTT
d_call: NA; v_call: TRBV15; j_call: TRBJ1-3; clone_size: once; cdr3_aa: CATSARKGQGLFGNTIYF; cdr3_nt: TGTGCCACCAGCGCCCGAAAGGGGCAGGGCTTGTTCGGAAACACCATATATTTT
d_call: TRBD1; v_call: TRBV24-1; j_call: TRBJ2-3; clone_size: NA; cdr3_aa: CATSDSRDRTKDTQYF; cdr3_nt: TGTGCCACCAGTGATTCCCGGGACAGGACTAAAGATACGCAGTATTTT
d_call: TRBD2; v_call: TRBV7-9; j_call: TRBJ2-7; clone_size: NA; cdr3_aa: CASSPPGTSGLYEQYF; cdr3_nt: TGTGCCAGCAGCCCCCCCGGGACTAGCGGATTGTACGAGCAGTACTTC
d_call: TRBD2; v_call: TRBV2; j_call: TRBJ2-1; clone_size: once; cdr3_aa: CASRRLAGPGNEQFF; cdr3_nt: TGTGCCAGCAGACGCCTAGCGGGGCCTGGAAATGAGCAGTTCTTC
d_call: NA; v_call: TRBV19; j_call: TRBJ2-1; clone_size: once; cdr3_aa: CASRNQQGYNEQFF; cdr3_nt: TGTGCCAGTCGAAATCAACAGGGATACAATGAGCAGTTCTTC
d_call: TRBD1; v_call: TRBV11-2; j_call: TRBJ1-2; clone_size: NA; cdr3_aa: CASSQGTGGYYGYTF; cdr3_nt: TGTGCCAGCAGCCAAGGGACAGGGGGTTACTATGGCTACACCTTC
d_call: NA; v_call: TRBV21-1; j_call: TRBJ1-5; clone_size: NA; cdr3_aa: CASSKAPKPSPQHF; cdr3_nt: TGTGCCAGCAGCAAAGCCCCTAAACCTTCGCCCCAGCATTTT
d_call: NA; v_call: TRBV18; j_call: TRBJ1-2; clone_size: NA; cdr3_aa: CASSPRRGGDSYGYTF; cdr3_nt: TGTGCCAGCTCACCCCGGAGAGGGGGGGATAGTTATGGCTACACCTTC
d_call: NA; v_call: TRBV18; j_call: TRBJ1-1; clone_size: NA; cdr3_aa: CASSPGGRQNTEAFF; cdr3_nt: TGTGCCAGCTCACCGGGGGGGCGCCAGAACACTGAAGCTTTCTTT
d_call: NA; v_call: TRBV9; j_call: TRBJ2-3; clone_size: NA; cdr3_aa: CASSVGGEWSDTQYF; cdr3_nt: TGTGCCAGCAGCGTGGGCGGGGAGTGGTCAGATACGCAGTATTTT
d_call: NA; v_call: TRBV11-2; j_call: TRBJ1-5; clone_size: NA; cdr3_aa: CASSPGGNQPQHF; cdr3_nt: TGTGCCAGCAGCCCAGGTGGCAATCAGCCCCAGCATTTT
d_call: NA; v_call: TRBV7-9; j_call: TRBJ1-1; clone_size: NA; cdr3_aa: CASSLGRMREAFF; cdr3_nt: TGTGCCAGCAGCTTAGGGCGGATGCGGGAAGCTTTCTTT
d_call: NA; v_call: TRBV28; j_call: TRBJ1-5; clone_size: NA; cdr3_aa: CASSPARQGTYSNQPQHF; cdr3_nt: TGTGCCAGCAGCCCGGCGCGTCAGGGGACCTATAGCAATCAGCCCCAGCATTTT
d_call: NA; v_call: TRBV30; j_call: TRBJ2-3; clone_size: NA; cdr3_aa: CAWSPGGTDTQYF; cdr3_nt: TGTGCCTGGAGTCCGGGAGGCACAGATACGCAGTATTTT
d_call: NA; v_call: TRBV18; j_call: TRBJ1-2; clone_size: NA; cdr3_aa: CASSPLRGSYGYTF; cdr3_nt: TGTGCCAGCTCACCACTCAGGGGTAGCTATGGCTACACCTTC
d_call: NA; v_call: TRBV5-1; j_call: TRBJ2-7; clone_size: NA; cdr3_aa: CASSPGGLVSYEQYF; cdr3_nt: TGCGCCAGCAGCCCGGGCGGGTTGGTCTCCTACGAGCAGTACTTC
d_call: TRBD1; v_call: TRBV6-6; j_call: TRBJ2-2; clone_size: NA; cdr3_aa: CASSLYRGDTGELFF; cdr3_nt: TGTGCCAGCAGCTTGTACAGGGGGGACACCGGGGAGCTGTTTTTT
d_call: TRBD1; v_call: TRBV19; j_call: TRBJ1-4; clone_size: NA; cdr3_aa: CASKIGQGAVKLFF; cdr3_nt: TGTGCCAGTAAGATTGGACAGGGGGCCGTAAAACTGTTTTTT
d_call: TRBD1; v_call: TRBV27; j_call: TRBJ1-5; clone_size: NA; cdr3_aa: CASSIRTGDQPQHF; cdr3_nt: TGTGCCAGCAGTATCCGGACAGGCGATCAGCCCCAGCATTTT
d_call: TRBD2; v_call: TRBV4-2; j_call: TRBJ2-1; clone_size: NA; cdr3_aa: CASSQLAGGPNEQFF; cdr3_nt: TGTGCCAGCAGCCAACTAGCGGGAGGGCCGAATGAGCAGTTCTTC
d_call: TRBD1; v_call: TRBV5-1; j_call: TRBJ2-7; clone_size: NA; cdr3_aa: CASSSSPGQGGYEQYF; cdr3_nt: TGCGCCAGCAGCTCATCCCCGGGACAGGGGGGCTACGAGCAGTACTTC
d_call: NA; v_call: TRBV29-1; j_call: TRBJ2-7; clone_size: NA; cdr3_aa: CSVIGDSYEQYF; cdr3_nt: TGCAGTGTCATAGGGGATTCCTACGAGCAGTACTTC
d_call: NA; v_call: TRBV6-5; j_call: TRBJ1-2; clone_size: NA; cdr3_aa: CASSHGGQPNYGYTF; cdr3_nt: TGTGCCAGCAGTCACGGGGGGCAGCCTAACTATGGCTACACCTTC
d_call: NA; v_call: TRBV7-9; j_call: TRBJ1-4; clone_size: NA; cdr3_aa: CASSAAQGRSTNEKLFF; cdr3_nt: TGTGCCAGCAGCGCGGCGCAGGGGCGATCAACTAATGAAAAACTGTTTTTT
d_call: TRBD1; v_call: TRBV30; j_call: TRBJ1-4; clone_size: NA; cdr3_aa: CAWNRGQDEKLFF; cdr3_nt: TGTGCCTGGAACCGCGGACAGGACGAAAAACTGTTTTTT